This record looks at one T cell receptor (beta chain) sequence and its context. Its antigen is undetermined. Germline V gives CDR1 GTSNPN, CDR2 SVGIG (reference sequence). The CDR3 has 16 amino acids. V was cut by 3 bases and J by 6 bases, with 23 bases left in between. The entry originates in a study of OX40 agonist ivuxolimab in advanced cancers. At the level of the study: Patients with hepatocellular carcinoma, melanoma, renal cell or head and neck cancer made up the dose-escalation patients. General study findings and limits: Clonal expansion by week 6 occurred in CD4+ and CD8+ blood T cells (at 0.1 to 3.0 mg/kg). Certain nonresponding patients likewise had low normalized T-cell clonal expansion. Expanded clones tended on average to be more numerous among CD8+ T cells than CD4+.

TCRdb's copy holds only in-frame clones and misses some; the assay was immunoSEQ multiplex PCR. The sample has tens of thousands of clones; around 90% are singletons. This clonotype was sampled from an adult with an advanced solid tumor such as melanoma, head and neck, liver or kidney cancer. The rearrangement links TRBV30 to TRBJ1-2; TRBD1 might be the D (6 bases). This material consisted of CD4+ or CD8+ T cells sorted from blood, taken in a trial of the OX40 agonist ivuxolimab. CDR3 sequence: CAWSRSLLRSGDGYTF. DNA for the CDR3: TGTGCCTGGAGCCGAAGTCTATTGAGATCAGGGGATGGCTACACCTTC.